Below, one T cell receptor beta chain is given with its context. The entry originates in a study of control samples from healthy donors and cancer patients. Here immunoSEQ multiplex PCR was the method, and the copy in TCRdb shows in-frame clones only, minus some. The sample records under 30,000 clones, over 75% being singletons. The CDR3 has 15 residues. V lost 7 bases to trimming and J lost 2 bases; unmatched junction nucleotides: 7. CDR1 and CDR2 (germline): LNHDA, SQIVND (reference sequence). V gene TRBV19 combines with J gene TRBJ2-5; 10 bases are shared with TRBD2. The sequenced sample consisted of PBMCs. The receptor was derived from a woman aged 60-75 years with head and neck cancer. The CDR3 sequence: CASTSILAGQETQYF. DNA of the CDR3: TGTGCCAGTACCTCAATACTAGCGGGACAAGAGACCCAGTACTTC. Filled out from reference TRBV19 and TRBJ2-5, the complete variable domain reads DGGITQSPKYLFRKEGQNVTLSCEQNLNHDAMYWYRQDPGQGLRLIYYSQIVNDFQKGDIAEGYSVSREKKESFPLTVTSAQKNPTAFYLCASTSILAGQETQYFGPGTRLLVL.